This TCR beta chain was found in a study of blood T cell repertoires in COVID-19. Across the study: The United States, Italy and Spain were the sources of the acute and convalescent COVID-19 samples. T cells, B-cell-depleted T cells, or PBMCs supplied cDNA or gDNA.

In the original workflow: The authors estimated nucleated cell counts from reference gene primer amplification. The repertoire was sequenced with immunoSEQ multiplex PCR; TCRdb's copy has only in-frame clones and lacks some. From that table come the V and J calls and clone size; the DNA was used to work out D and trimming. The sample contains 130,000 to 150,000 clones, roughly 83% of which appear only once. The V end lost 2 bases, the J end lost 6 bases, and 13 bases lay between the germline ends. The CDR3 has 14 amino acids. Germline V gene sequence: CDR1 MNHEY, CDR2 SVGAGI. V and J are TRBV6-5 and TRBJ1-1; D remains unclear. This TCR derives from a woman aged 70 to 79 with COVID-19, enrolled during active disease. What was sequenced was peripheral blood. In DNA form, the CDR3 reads TGTGCCAGCAGTTACAACGATCTAGTCGCTGAAGCTTTCTTT. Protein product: CASSYNDLVAEAFF.